Each of the 6 T cell receptor beta chains below was sequenced from the same sample in a study of blood T cell repertoires in COVID-19. Measured with immunoSEQ multiplex PCR; TCRdb has only the in-frame clones, and not every one. The table records around 94,000 clones, around 84% of them present only once. Sequenced input: peripheral blood. The origin of the receptors is a man aged 50-60 years with active or convalescent COVID-19.

The chain recombines TRBV2 with TRBJ1-5, with D perhaps TRBD1 (5 bases). The CDR3 loop spans 15 amino acids. The V end lost 4 bases, the J end lost 2 bases, and 12 bases lay between the germline ends. The V gene's germline CDR1 is SNHLY and CDR2 FYNNEI. This CDR3 is CASSAGGAGNQPQHF. The CDR3 DNA reads as TGTGCCAGCAGTGCGGGAGGGGCGGGCAATCAGCCCCAGCATTTT.

This chain uses TRBV5-1 with TRBJ2-5; D remains ambiguous. This CDR3 region has 13 residues. V was pared by 2 bases and J by 4 bases, with 9 bases between. CDR1 SGHRS and CDR2 YFSETQ come from the germline V gene. CDR3: CASSLILAETQYF. The CDR3 DNA sequence: TGCGCCAGCAGCTTAATACTTGCAGAGACCCAGTACTTC.

The chain employs TRBV11-2 and TRBJ2-5, with D unresolved. The CDR3 loop spans 14 amino acids. V was trimmed by 3 bases and J by 1 base, leaving 9 bases between them. The germline V gene has CDR1 SGHAT and CDR2 FQNNGV. As DNA, the CDR3 is TGTGCCAGCAGCTTCTCGGCGGTCCAAGAGACCCAGTACTTC. Amino acids: CASSFSAVQETQYF.

The rearrangement links TRBV6-5 to TRBJ1-3; 10 bases fit TRBD1. Per the germline V gene, CDR1 is MNHEY and CDR2 is SVGAGI. The CDR3 extends over 15 amino acids. J was trimmed by 12 bases and V by 0 bases; bases with no gene match: 8. The CDR3 spells CASSYSDRGSRIIYF. The CDR3 DNA reads TGTGCCAGCAGTTACTCGGACAGGGGGTCCCGAATCATATATTTT.

The chain employs TRBV28 and TRBJ2-5; 10 nucleotides match TRBD2. The CDR3 totals 17 residues. Germline V gene data show CDR1 as MDHEN and CDR2 as SYDVKM. V dropped 4 bases and J dropped 2; count of bases not matched to a gene: 10. This CDR3 is CASSSSASGGSQETQYF. The CDR3 DNA sequence: TGTGCCAGCAGTTCCTCCGCTAGCGGGGGATCGCAAGAGACCCAGTACTTC.

This rearrangement joins TRBV30 to TRBJ1-5, with D perhaps matching TRBD1 (6 bases). From germline, CDR1 is GTSNPN and CDR2 SVGIG (reference sequence). Trimming cost V 7 bases and J 0 bases, with 22 bases left between them. This CDR3 comprises 17 residues. The CDR3 loop reads CAFRRGAEGHSNQPQHF. CDR3 DNA: TGTGCCTTTAGGCGGGGGGCGGAAGGCCATAGCAATCAGCCCCAGCATTTT.